This T cell receptor (beta chain) was obtained from a study of human T cells and chemical hapten exposure. The overall study: Throughout a study of about 24 weeks, patients underwent weekly scalp administration of diphenylcyclopropenone doses.

Time point here: patch test 2, 6 weeks after DPC sensitization. The treatment was: therapeutic diphenylcyclopropenone sensitization with weekly scalp DPC. Looked up from germline, CDR1 is SGHAT and CDR2 is FQNNGV. The CDR3 runs to 12 residues. Trimming took 1 base from V and 11 from J, leaving 10 bases between them. TCRdb independently ran MiXCR on the RACE reads; one entry per CDR3 protein. This sample carries some 79,000 distinct CDR3 sequences, about 10% of them seen once, and the ten largest clones take roughly 5%. The chain carries TRBV11-2 and TRBJ2-3; no clear D gene. The clonotype was recovered from a woman aged 50 to 60 with alopecia areata. Some clones in this sample may be carry-over from other donors' samples. The source material was whole blood, sampled in connection with sensitization to the hapten diphenylcyclopropenone (DPC). CDR3: CASSLGQDRQYF. In DNA, the CDR3 is TGTGCCAGCAGCTTAGGCCAAGATCGGCAGTATTTT. The full variable domain, its missing parts supplied by reference TRBV11-2 and TRBJ2-3, is EAGVAQSPRYKIIEKRQSVAFWCNPISGHATLYWYQQILGQGPKLLIQFQNNGVVDDSQLPKDRFSAERLKGVDSTLKIQPAKLEDSAVYLCASSLGQDRQYFGPGTRLTVL.